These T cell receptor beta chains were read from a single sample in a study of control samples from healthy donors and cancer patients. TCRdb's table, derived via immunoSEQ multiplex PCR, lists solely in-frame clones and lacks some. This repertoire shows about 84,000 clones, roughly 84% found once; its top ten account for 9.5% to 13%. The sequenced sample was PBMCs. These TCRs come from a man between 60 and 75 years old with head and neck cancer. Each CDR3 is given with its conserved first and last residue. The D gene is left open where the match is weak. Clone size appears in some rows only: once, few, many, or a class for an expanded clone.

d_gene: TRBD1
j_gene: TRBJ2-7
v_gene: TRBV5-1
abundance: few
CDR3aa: CASSGQGAPYEQYF
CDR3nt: TGCGCCAGCAGCGGACAGGGGGCCCCCTACGAGCAGTACTTC

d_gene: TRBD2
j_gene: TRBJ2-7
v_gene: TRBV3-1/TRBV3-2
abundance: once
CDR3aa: CASSQDSSGSHEQYF
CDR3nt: TGTGCCAGCAGCCAAGATTCTAGCGGGAGTCACGAGCAGTACTTC

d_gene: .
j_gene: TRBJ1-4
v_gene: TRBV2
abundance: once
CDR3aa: CASSEVGAGTNEKLFF
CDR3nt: TGTGCCAGCAGTGAAGTAGGGGCAGGAACTAATGAAAAACTGTTTTTT

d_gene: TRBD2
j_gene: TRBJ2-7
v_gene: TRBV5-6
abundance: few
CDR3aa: CASSWTSGGYEQYF
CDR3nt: TGTGCCAGCAGCTGGACTAGCGGTGGCTACGAGCAGTACTTC

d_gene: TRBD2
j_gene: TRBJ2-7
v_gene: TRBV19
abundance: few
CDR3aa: CATYLSGRTGEQYF
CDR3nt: TGTGCCACTTATCTTAGCGGGAGGACGGGCGAGCAGTACTTC

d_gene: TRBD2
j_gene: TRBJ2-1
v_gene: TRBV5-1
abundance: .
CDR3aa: CASSSLAGIGNEQFF
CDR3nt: TGCGCCAGCAGCAGCCTAGCGGGTATCGGCAATGAGCAGTTCTTC

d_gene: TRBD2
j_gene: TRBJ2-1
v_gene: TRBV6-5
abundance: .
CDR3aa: CATQSRGGNNEQFF
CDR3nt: TGTGCCACCCAGTCGCGGGGGGGGAACAATGAGCAGTTCTTC

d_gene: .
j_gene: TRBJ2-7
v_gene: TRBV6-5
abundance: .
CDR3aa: CASSNLRGQYF
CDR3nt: TGTGCCAGCAGTAACTTACGAGGGCAGTACTTC

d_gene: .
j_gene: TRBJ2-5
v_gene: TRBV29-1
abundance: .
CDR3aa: CSVEGAGDETQYF
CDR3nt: TGCAGCGTTGAGGGCGCAGGGGACGAGACCCAGTACTTC

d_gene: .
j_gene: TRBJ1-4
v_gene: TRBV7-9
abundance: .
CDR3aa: CASSLVGATNEKLFF
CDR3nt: TGTGCCAGCAGCTTAGTGGGAGCAACTAATGAAAAACTGTTTTTT

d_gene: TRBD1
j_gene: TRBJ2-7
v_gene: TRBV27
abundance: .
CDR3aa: CASSNRDSLYEQYF
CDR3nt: TGTGCCAGCAGTAATAGGGACAGCCTCTACGAGCAGTACTTC

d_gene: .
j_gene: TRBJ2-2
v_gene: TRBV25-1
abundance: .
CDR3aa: CASTGAGTLNTGELFF
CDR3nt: TGTGCCAGCACCGGGGCCGGAACCCTTAACACCGGGGAGCTGTTTTTT

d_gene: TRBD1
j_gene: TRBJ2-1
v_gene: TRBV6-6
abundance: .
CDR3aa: CASSQGGWAEQFF
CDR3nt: TGTGCCAGCAGTCAAGGGGGCTGGGCTGAGCAGTTCTTC